This TCR beta chain was identified in a study of response to subunit inactivated influenza vaccine. Whole-study findings and limits: Each seasonal influenza vaccination, the authors suggested, recruits few new T cells.

TCRdb fed the RT-PCR reads into MiXCR, producing one record per CDR3 protein. This table has about 540,000 distinct CDR3 sequences, 14% appearing once. This clonotype appeared a few times. What it binds is unknown. CDR1 is SGHTS and CDR2 is YDEGEE in the germline V gene. With 1 base clipped from V and 4 bases from J, the junction kept 8 bases outside the gene matches. The CDR3 loop spans 16 amino acids. The genes are TRBV5-8 and TRBJ2-3; 8 nucleotides line up with TRBD2. Source: PBMCs from blood, taken about 12 days after vaccination. This sequence was found in a man between 45 and 60 years old who received an inactivated influenza vaccine. The CDR3 bases are TGTGCCAGCAGCTTGAGTATAGCGGGGCGACCAGATACGCAGTATTTT. This sequence encodes CASSLSIAGRPDTQYF.